Presented here are 7 T cell receptor beta chains from one specimen sequenced in a study of T cell responses to AZD1222 COVID-19 vaccine (dated by TCRdb to the early 2020s). The meaning of the sample's time point label: baseline before first vaccination. To prepare the library, the immunoSEQ multiplex PCR assay was applied. TCRdb mirrors the immuneACCESS table, restricted to in-frame sequences. Some clones are absent from its copies; in checked studies, under half trace to an unresolved V gene, and the reason for the others is unknown. The sample has under 80,000 clones on record, 88% of them singletons. Jointly, the top ten make up 15% to 20% of the sample. This specimen consisted of peripheral blood, obtained on day 0 of AZD1222 vaccination. These receptors came from an adult in good health.

The V call is TRBV7-8, the J call TRBJ1-6; D gene uncertain. Germline CDR1 reads SGHVS; CDR2 reads FQNEAQ. This CDR3 has 21 amino acids. The V end was cut by 5 bases, the J end by 0 bases, with 26 bases between. CDR3 in amino acids: CASSQPPVGERRSSYNSPLHF. The CDR3 DNA reads as TGTGCCAGCAGCCAACCTCCCGTCGGGGAGCGCCGGAGCTCCTATAATTCACCCCTCCACTTT.

This clone showed up just a few times. A read error may produce the germline difference seen at one junction end. J is TRBJ1-2 and V is TRBV6-1; D call uncertain. The length of the CDR3 is 15 residues. The germline CDR1 and CDR2 sequences are MNHNS and SASEGT. CDR3 residues: CASSEETAEAYGYTF. The CDR3 DNA sequence: TGTGCCAGCAGCGAAGAAACAGCAGAGGCATATGGCTACACCTTC.

The chain recombines TRBV7-9 with TRBJ1-3, with D possibly being TRBD1 (5 bases). The germline V and J ends were trimmed by 0 bases and 0 bases, with 15 bases remaining between them. The CDR3 totals 18 residues. Germline V gene sequence: CDR1 SEHNR, CDR2 FQNEAQ (reference sequence). The CDR3 bases are TGTGCCAGCAGCTTAGCGGCGGGGGGTTTTTCCTCTGGAAACACCATATATTTT. Its protein product is CASSLAAGGFSSGNTIYF.

Here the CDR3 DNA reads TGTGCCAGCAGCGAATCCGGAGGGCGGGCAAATCAGCCCCAGCATTTT. This encodes CASSESGGRANQPQHF. This rearrangement joins TRBV13 to TRBJ1-5; D remains ambiguous. V gave up 5 bases and J gave up 4 bases, with 18 bases separating them. Germline V CDR1 and CDR2: PRHDT, FYEKMQ (reference sequence). This CDR3 has 16 amino acids.

This rearrangement joins TRBV6-4 to TRBJ2-1, with D unresolved. Germline values: CDR1 MRHNA, CDR2 SNTAGT. The V end was cut by 3 bases, the J end by 0 bases, with 9 bases between. This CDR3 has 15 amino acids. The CDR3, as DNA: TGTGCCAGCAGTGAACAGTATAGCTCCTACAATGAGCAGTTCTTC. Amino acid sequence: CASSEQYSSYNEQFF.

V is TRBV9 and J is TRBJ1-3, with D possibly matching TRBD1 (6 bases). The germline V and J ends were trimmed by 6 bases and 2 bases, with 12 bases remaining between them. Germline CDR1 SGDLS, CDR2 YYNGEE. The CDR3 loop spans 14 amino acids. CDR3 DNA: TGTGCCAGCAACCCGGACAGTACTGGAAACACCATATATTTT. Protein product: CASNPDSTGNTIYF.

In this sample, this clone turned up a few times. This chain joins TRBV21-1 and TRBJ1-2. TRBV21-1 is recorded as a pseudogene. The CDR3 has 17 amino acids. The DNA for the CDR3 is TGTGCCAGCAGCAAAGCCCAGGGCGGACTTTCTAACTATGGCTACACCTTC. Protein product: CASSKAQGGLSNYGYTF.